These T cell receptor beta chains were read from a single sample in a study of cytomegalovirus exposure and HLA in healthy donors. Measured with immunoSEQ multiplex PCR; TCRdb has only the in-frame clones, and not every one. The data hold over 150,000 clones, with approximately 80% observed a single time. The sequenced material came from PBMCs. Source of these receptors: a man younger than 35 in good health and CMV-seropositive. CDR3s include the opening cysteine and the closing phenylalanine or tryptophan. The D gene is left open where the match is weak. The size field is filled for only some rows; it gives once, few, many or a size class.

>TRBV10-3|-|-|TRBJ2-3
CAISPSHGAPSTDTQYF
TGTGCCATCTCTCCGTCTCACGGAGCCCCTAGCACAGATACGCAGTATTTT
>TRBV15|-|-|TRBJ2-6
CATSRASGNQYSDGLTF
TGTGCCACCAGCAGAGCCTCAGGGAATCAATACTCCGACGGCCTGACTTTC
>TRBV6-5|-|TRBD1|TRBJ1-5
CASSGDRSSNQPQHF
TGTGCCAGCAGTGGGGACAGGTCTAGCAATCAGCCCCAGCATTTT
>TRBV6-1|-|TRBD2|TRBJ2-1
CASSVSGTTYNEQFF
TGTGCCAGCAGTGTCTCCGGGACTACATACAATGAGCAGTTCTTC
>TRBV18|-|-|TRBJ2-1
CASSPTRSSYNEQFF
TGTGCCAGCTCACCGACCCGGAGCTCCTACAATGAGCAGTTCTTC
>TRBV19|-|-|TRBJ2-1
CASSSRAASYNEQFF
TGTGCCAGTAGTTCCAGAGCGGCCTCCTACAATGAGCAGTTCTTC
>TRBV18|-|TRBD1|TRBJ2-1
CASSPRQGYEQFF
TGTGCCAGCTCACCCCGACAGGGCTATGAGCAGTTCTTC
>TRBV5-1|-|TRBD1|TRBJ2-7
CASSLGTGGGEQYF
TGCGCCAGCAGCCTCGGGACAGGGGGAGGCGAGCAGTACTTC
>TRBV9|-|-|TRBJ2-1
CASSVATNYNEQFF
TGTGCCAGCAGCGTAGCTACTAACTACAATGAGCAGTTCTTC
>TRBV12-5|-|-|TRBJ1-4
CASGLETTVINEKLFF
TGTGCTAGTGGTTTGGAAACGACAGTAATTAATGAAAAACTGTTTTTT
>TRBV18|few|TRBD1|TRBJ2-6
CASSPPGQGRLSGANGLTF
TGTGCCAGCTCACCACCCGGACAGGGACGACTCTCTGGGGCCAACGGCCTGACTTTC
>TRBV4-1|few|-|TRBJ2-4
CASSQPGTSVAKNSQYF
TGCGCCAGCAGCCAACCCGGGACATCGGTAGCCAAAAACAGTCAGTACTTC
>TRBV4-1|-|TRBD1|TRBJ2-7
CASSSPGQGALEQYF
TGCGCCAGCAGCTCTCCGGGACAGGGGGCGCTTGAGCAGTACTTC
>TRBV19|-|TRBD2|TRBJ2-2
CASSPPPGLAGRGELFF
TGTGCCAGTAGCCCTCCCCCGGGACTAGCGGGACGCGGGGAGCTGTTTTTT
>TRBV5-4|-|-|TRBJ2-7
CASSLTGMAYEQYF
TGTGCCAGCAGCTTAACAGGGATGGCCTACGAGCAGTACTTC
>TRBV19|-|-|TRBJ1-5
CASSIARRGNQPQHF
TGTGCCAGTAGTATCGCCAGGCGCGGCAATCAGCCCCAGCATTTT
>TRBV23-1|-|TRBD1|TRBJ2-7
CASSPGQGFPYEQYF
TGCGCCAGCAGTCCGGGACAGGGGTTTCCCTACGAGCAGTACTTC
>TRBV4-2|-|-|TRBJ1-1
CASSQEPTALNTEAFF
TGTGCCAGCAGCCAGGAACCCACAGCCTTGAACACTGAAGCTTTCTTT
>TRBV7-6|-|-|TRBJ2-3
CASSLGPSRGTDTQYF
TGTGCCAGCAGCTTAGGACCTTCTCGGGGCACAGATACGCAGTATTTT
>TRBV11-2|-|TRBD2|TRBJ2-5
CASSGRLARGQETQYF
TGTGCCAGCAGCGGAAGACTAGCGCGAGGCCAAGAGACCCAGTACTTC
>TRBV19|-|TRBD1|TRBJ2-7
CASSQGQGAEQYF
TGTGCCAGTAGTCAAGGACAGGGGGCCGAGCAGTACTTC
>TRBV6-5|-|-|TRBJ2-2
CASSYGGISGRELFF
TGTGCCAGCAGTTACGGCGGGATCAGTGGTCGGGAGCTGTTTTTT
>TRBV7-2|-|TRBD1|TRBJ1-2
CATQRDSASNYGYTF
TGTGCCACCCAGAGGGACAGTGCCTCTAACTATGGCTACACCTTC
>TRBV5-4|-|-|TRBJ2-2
CASSSGLLPGELFF
TGTGCCAGCAGCTCGGGACTCCTCCCCGGGGAGCTGTTTTTT
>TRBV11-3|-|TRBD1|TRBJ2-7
CASSLETGRTYEQYF
TGTGCCAGCAGCCTAGAGACAGGGAGAACCTACGAGCAGTACTTC
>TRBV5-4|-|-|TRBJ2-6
CASSLAQGSGANGLTF
TGTGCCAGCAGCTTGGCCCAGGGCTCTGGGGCCAACGGCCTGACTTTC